The source of this T cell receptor (beta chain) is a study of blood T cells in healthy people across ages. Through a sample-barcoded 5' primer and a J-beta primer mix, a second PCR was run for 7 to 11 cycles. TCRdb re-called the 5' RACE reads with MiXCR, one entry per CDR3 protein. The sample yields some 800,000 distinct CDR3 sequences, 25% seen once. In its sample, this clonotype was seen a few times. Total RNA extracted from each sample amounted to at least 6 micrograms. This sample also appeared in a second study, on T cells of mothers and their children. From that study: Related and unrelated pairs show similar shaping of TCR recombination output by thymic selection. Unrelated mother-child pairs always had slightly, but never significantly, lower normalized overlap than related pairs.

The clonotype comes from a boy between 5 and 17 years old in good health. The source material was blood.

The DNA of the CDR3 is TGTGCCAGCAGCACTCCGAGTCTAGCGGGGAAAGAGACCCAGTACTTC. It is translated as CASSTPSLAGKETQYF. The chain has TRBV7-6 and TRBJ2-5, with 9 bases lining up with TRBD2. The trim removed 5 bases at V and 3 bases at J, leaving 10 bases unmatched. The CDR3 runs to 16 residues. Per germline, CDR1 SGHVS and CDR2 FNYEAQ.